The next 15 T cell receptor beta chains were all read from a single sample in a study of response to subunit inactivated influenza vaccine. TCRdb independently ran MiXCR on the RT-PCR reads; one entry per CDR3 protein. The data show over 650,000 distinct CDR3 sequences, about a fifth seen once. Sequencing was performed on PBMCs from blood, taken less than 6 days after vaccination. These receptors were taken from a man aged 50 or older who received an inactivated influenza vaccine.

This clonotype was observed many times. This rearrangement joins TRBV12-3 or TRBV12-4 to TRBJ2-7; TRBD1 matches 9 bases. This CDR3 is 16 amino acids long. V lost 0 bases, J lost 2 bases, and 5 bases stayed unmatched. CDR3 coding DNA: TGTGCCAGCAGTTTAGCAGACTGGACAGGGGCCTACGAGCAGTACTTC. This encodes CASSLADWTGAYEQYF.

In nucleotides, the CDR3 is TGTGCCAGCAGCGACAATCCCGATCAGCCCCAGCATTTT. Translating gives CASSDNPDQPQHF. The genes are TRBV7-9 and TRBJ1-5; D gene uncertain. Trimming pared 5 bases from V and 5 bases from J, leaving 10 bases between. Germline V CDR1 and CDR2: SEHNR, FQNEAQ (reference sequence). This CDR3 region has 13 residues.

This clonotype was found many times. The J gene is TRBJ2-2, the V gene TRBV7-8; perhaps TRBD2 as D (5 bases). Germline values: CDR1 SGHVS, CDR2 FQNEAQ. The CDR3 runs to 18 residues. Trimming removed 0 bases at V and 1 base at J, with 15 bases between. The CDR3 DNA sequence: TGTGCCAGCAGCTTAGCATCCGGGGTCGGCTTGAACACCGGGGAGCTGTTTTTT. The encoded protein is CASSLASGVGLNTGELFF.

About this clonotype itself: One junction end does not reproduce the germline sequence, and a read error may be involved. The chain joins TRBV12-3 or TRBV12-4 to TRBJ2-1; D is possibly TRBD1 or TRBD2 (6 bases each). The CDR3 has 14 residues. The CDR3 region is CASSLPPGAASMVF. The CDR3 DNA is TGTGCCAGCAGTTTACCCCCGGGGGCAGCTAGTATGGTCTTC.

This clonotype has a single count. The V call is TRBV6-1, the J call TRBJ2-1, with TRBD2 matching 12 bases. In germline, CDR1 is MNHNS, CDR2 SASEGT. CDR3 length equals 15 residues. V trimming: 9 bases; J trimming: 10 bases; junction bases outside the gene matches: 13. In DNA, the CDR3 is TGTGCCAGTCGGACTAGCGGGATGAGGACCTACGAGCAGTTCTTC. Translating it yields CASRTSGMRTYEQFF.

The chain uses TRBV5-1 and TRBJ2-6, with D possibly called TRBD1 or TRBD2 (5 bases each). The CDR3 spans 19 residues. The germline V and J ends were trimmed by 1 base and 0 bases, with 17 bases remaining between them. Per germline, CDR1 SGHRS and CDR2 YFSETQ. Here the CDR3 DNA reads TGCGCCAGCAGCTTGCCCTTGGGCAGGGAGAGCTCTGGGGCCAACGTCCTGACTTTC. Encoded protein: CASSLPLGRESSGANVLTF. Full variable domain (missing parts from reference TRBV5-1 and TRBJ2-6): KAGVTQTPRYLIKTRGQQVTLSCSPISGHRSVSWYQQTPGQGLQFLFEYFSETQRNKGNFPGRFSGRQFSNSRSEMNVSTLELGDSALYLCASSLPLGRESSGANVLTFGAGSRLTVL.

This clonotype was seen more than once but under ten times. V usage is TRBV6-1 and J usage is TRBJ2-3, with D unclear. The CDR3 sequence is 15 residues long. Germline CDR1 and CDR2: MNHNS and SASEGT. Trimming stripped 6 bases from V and 2 bases from J, with 15 bases between. This CDR3 is CASSQKGFTTDTQYF. As DNA, the CDR3 is TGTGCCAGCAGCCAAAAAGGATTTACCACAGATACGCAGTATTTT.

A few counts support this clonotype. The genes are TRBV29-1 and TRBJ2-2; 11 bases line up with TRBD2. Germline CDR1 SQVTM, CDR2 ANQGSEA. CDR3 length equals 16 residues. V lost 4 bases to trimming and J lost 4 bases; unmatched junction nucleotides: 8. CDR3 coding DNA: TGCAGCGTTGGCCCTACTAGCGGGAGTGGCACCGGGGAGCTGTTTTTT. Translated: CSVGPTSGSGTGELFF.

The chain recombines TRBV4-2 with TRBJ2-7, with D perhaps matching TRBD2 (7 bases). Germline V gene sequence: CDR1 LGHNA, CDR2 YNFKEQ. CDR3 length: 15 amino acids. V lost 0 bases to trimming and J lost 2 bases, with 11 bases between them. The CDR3 here is CASSQERGAPYEQYF. The CDR3 DNA reads TGTGCCAGCAGCCAAGAACGGGGGGCCCCCTACGAGCAGTACTTC.

The chain combines TRBV15 with TRBJ2-7; 7 bases agree with TRBD1. CDR3 length equals 15 residues. The germline gives CDR1 LNHNV, CDR2 YYDKDF (reference sequence). Trimming removed 1 base from V and 2 bases from J; junction bases left unmatched: 5. Here the CDR3 reads CATSRVTGTAYEQYF. For the CDR3, the DNA is TGTGCCACCAGCAGAGTCACCGGGACAGCCTACGAGCAGTACTTC.

The chain uses TRBV20-1 and TRBJ2-3, with 12 bases matching TRBD2. With 3 bases clipped from V and 6 bases from J, the junction kept 7 bases outside the gene matches. CDR1 DFQATT and CDR2 SNEGSKA come from the germline V gene (reference sequence). The CDR3 totals 15 residues. The CDR3 DNA reads as TGCAGTGCTAGCATGACTAGCGGGGGTCCCGATACGCAGTATTTT. It codes for CSASMTSGGPDTQYF.

A few counts support this clonotype. The V call is TRBV5-1, the J call TRBJ1-2; TRBD1 matches at 8 bases. V lost 4 bases and J lost 7; bases outside the gene matches: 9. CDR1 and CDR2 (germline): SGHRS, YFSETQ. This CDR3 comprises 14 residues. CDR3 protein: CASSPAQGARGYTF. CDR3 in DNA: TGCGCCAGCAGCCCGGCGCAGGGGGCGCGTGGCTACACCTTC.

This clonotype was seen a handful of times. The J gene is TRBJ2-1, the V gene TRBV5-1; D is undetermined. From germline, CDR1 is SGHRS and CDR2 YFSETQ. The ends were cut back, 3 bases at V and 10 bases at J, with 8 bases in the middle. The CDR3 runs 11 residues. In nucleotides, the CDR3 is TGCGCCAGCAGCTCCTGGGTCGAGCAGTTCTTC. As protein: CASSSWVEQFF.

The chain has TRBV29-1 and TRBJ2-5; D gene uncertain. The CDR3 is 11 amino acids. Germline CDR1 reads SQVTM; CDR2 reads ANQGSEA. V lost 6 bases and J 4 bases, leaving 9 bases between the germline ends. CDR3 in DNA: TGCAGCGTAGGCTTTATAGAGACCCAGTACTTC. Its protein is CSVGFIETQYF.

The rearrangement joins TRBV6-2 or TRBV6-3 to TRBJ2-7; D remains unclear. Between the trimmed V and J ends, which lost 2 bases and 3 bases, there was a span of 8 bases. CDR3 size: 13 residues. Germline V lookup: CDR1 MNHEY, CDR2 SVGEGT. CDR3 in amino acids: CASSYTESYEQYF. CDR3 coding DNA: TGTGCCAGCAGTTACACGGAGAGCTACGAGCAGTACTTC.